This entry concerns a single TCR beta chain. This sample stems from a study of blood T cell repertoires in COVID-19. Study context: Material from acute and convalescent COVID-19 was sourced from the United States, Italy and Spain. The cDNA or gDNA used as material had been derived from T cells, B-cell-depleted T cells, or PBMCs.

CDR3 length: 13 amino acids. V was trimmed by 5 bases and J by 5 bases, leaving 12 bases between them. Methods used by the authors: Cell counts per sample came from amplifying reference gene primers. Method: immunoSEQ multiplex PCR; TCRdb's copy keeps in-frame clones and lacks some. Clone size and V and J calls were adopted from that table, with D and trimming inferred from the DNA. The sample includes around 260,000 clones, more than 75% of them seen just once. The genes are TRBV12-3 or TRBV12-4 and TRBJ1-1, with D perhaps matching TRBD1 (5 bases). The sequenced sample consisted of peripheral blood. This receptor was identified in a woman aged 45-59 years with acute or convalescent COVID-19. CDR3 DNA: TGTGCCAGCAGTGTGCAGGGAGGTACTGAAGCTTTCTTT. Protein: CASSVQGGTEAFF.